The rows below give T cell receptor beta chains drawn from one sample of a study of T cells in Graves' hyperthyroidism and ophthalmopathy. TCRdb ran MiXCR on the multiplex PCR reads and lists one entry per CDR3 protein. This table has more than 550,000 distinct CDR3 sequences, just under 45% appearing once. The sample comprised peripheral blood or thyroid tissue (not recorded which). The receptor set was obtained from an adult man with Graves' disease, either hyperthyroidism or ophthalmopathy (not recorded which). Each CDR3 is given with its conserved first and last residue. A D gene is named only where the DNA matches it firmly. Clone size, where shown, is once, few, many, or a class for clones that have expanded.

J | D | V | size | DNA | CDR3
TRBJ2-7 | TRBD1 | TRBV5-5 | many | TGTGCCAGCAGCAAGGGACAGGGAACCGAGCAGTACTTC | CASSKGQGTEQYF
TRBJ1-2 | NA | TRBV19 | many | TGTGCCAGTAGTCCACCGTACTCCGGGACCAATCTGGTCTTC | CASSPPYSGTNLVF
TRBJ2-7 | TRBD1 | TRBV7-9 | many | TGTGCCAGCAGTTCGGACAGGGGACATACCTACGAGCAGTACTTC | CASSSDRGHTYEQYF
TRBJ2-7 | TRBD1 | TRBV29-1 | NA | TGCAGCGTTGGAAACAGGGGGGACTACGAGCAGTACTTC | CSVGNRGDYEQYF
TRBJ2-2 | TRBD1 | TRBV5-6 | few | TGTGCCAGCAGCCAGGGGGCGGTCGGGGAGCTGTTTTTT | CASSQGAVGELFF
TRBJ1-1 | NA | TRBV13 | NA | TGTGCCAGCAGTTACTCGCTGCCAGGGAACACTGAAGCTTTCTTT | CASSYSLPGNTEAFF
TRBJ1-4 | NA | TRBV2 | many | TGTGCCGGACTGGACAATCCTAATGAAAAACTGTTTTTT | CAGLDNPNEKLFF
TRBJ2-2 | NA | TRBV7-8 | few | TGTGCCAGCAGCTTAACGTTTCAGACCGGGGAGCTGTTTTTT | CASSLTFQTGELFF
TRBJ2-5 | TRBD1 | TRBV9 | NA | TGTGCCAGCAGCAGAAGTGGACAGGGACCCGAGACCCAGTACTTC | CASSRSGQGPETQYF
TRBJ2-7 | NA | TRBV7-9 | few | TGTGCCAGCGAGGAGACATGGGGCGAGCAGTACTTC | CASEETWGEQYF
TRBJ1-6 | NA | TRBV7-8 | NA | TGTGCCAGCAGCTTAGCGTTCGGGTCACCCCTCCACTTT | CASSLAFGSPLHF
TRBJ1-5 | NA | TRBV7-8 | many | TGTGCCAGCAGCTTAGATGGGGACATCAATCAGCCCCAGCATTTT | CASSLDGDINQPQHF
TRBJ1-2 | NA | TRBV9 | NA | TGTGCCAGCAGCGGGAGGGACACTCACTATGGCCACACCTTC | CASSGRDTHYGHTF
TRBJ1-1 | NA | TRBV7-9 | NA | TGTGCCAGCAGCTTAGTTGAGGGCACTGAAGCTTTCTTT | CASSLVEGTEAFF
TRBJ1-4 | NA | TRBV25-1 | once | TGTGCCAGCAGTGAAATAGAAGGAACCGATGAAAAACTGTTTTTT | CASSEIEGTDEKLFF
TRBJ1-2 | NA | TRBV29-1 | many | TGCAGCGTTGAACGGGACAATGGCTATGGCTACACCTTC | CSVERDNGYGYTF
TRBJ2-3 | NA | TRBV29-1 | NA | TGCAGCGTTGAAGGGACAGGCACAGATACGCAGTATTTT | CSVEGTGTDTQYF
TRBJ2-7 | TRBD2 | TRBV4-2 | NA | TGTGCCAGCAGCCCACCGGGGACTAGTAACTACGAGCAGTACTTC | CASSPPGTSNYEQYF
TRBJ1-5 | NA | TRBV14 | NA | TGTGCCAGCAGCCAAAGCGGACAGCCCCAGCATTTT | CASSQSGQPQHF
TRBJ1-3 | NA | TRBV7-9 | NA | TGTGCCAACAGCTTAGCGGAATTT | CANSLAEF
TRBJ2-2 | TRBD2 | TRBV7-2 | few | TGTGCCAGCAGCTTAGCTCCTAGCGGGGTTCACGGGGAGCTGTTTTTT | CASSLAPSGVHGELFF
TRBJ1-2 | NA | TRBV20-1 | NA | TGCAGTGCCAGCAGTGAAAGAGGGGAGAACTATGGCTACACCTTC | CSASSERGENYGYTF
TRBJ1-1 | NA | TRBV6-5 | few | TGTGCCAGCAGTGAAGGGGATGGACAGGAAGCTTTCTTT | CASSEGDGQEAFF
TRBJ2-5 | NA | TRBV10-3 | NA | TGTGCCATCAGTGACGGACAGTACCAAGAGACCCAGTACTTC | CAISDGQYQETQYF
TRBJ2-7 | TRBD1 | TRBV2 | NA | TGTGCCAGCACCTACCTAAGACAGGGGATCACCTACGAGCAGTACTTC | CASTYLRQGITYEQYF
TRBJ1-1 | NA | TRBV10-1 | NA | TGCGCCAGCAATCCGATCGGAGGAACTGAAGCTTTCTTT | CASNPIGGTEAFF
TRBJ2-7 | NA | TRBV29-1 | NA | TGCAGCGTTGCTGTCGGGGACTCCTACGAGCAGTACTTC | CSVAVGDSYEQYF
TRBJ2-2 | NA | TRBV7-2 | NA | TGTGCCAGCAGCCAAGATGGGGCGTCGAACACCGGGGAGCTGTTTTTT | CASSQDGASNTGELFF
TRBJ1-1 | NA | TRBV7-9 | many | TGTGCCAGCAGCTTTCCGAACACTGAAGCTTTCTTT | CASSFPNTEAFF
TRBJ2-7 | NA | TRBV7-6 | many | TGTGCCAGCAGCCAAGGGAAGGCGGACAGCTCCTACGAGCAGTACTTC | CASSQGKADSSYEQYF
TRBJ1-1 | NA | TRBV12-3/TRBV12-4 | few | TGTGCCAGCAGCTTGGGCGGGACCCAGGACACTGAAGCTTTCTTT | CASSLGGTQDTEAFF
TRBJ2-2 | TRBD1 | TRBV10-3 | NA | TGTGCCATCAGTGGGGTGACAGGGGGCTCGGTTTTT | CAISGVTGGSVF
TRBJ1-6 | TRBD1 | TRBV25-1 | many | TGTGCCAGCGTCGGGACAGGGATCGATTCACCCCTCCACTTT | CASVGTGIDSPLHF
TRBJ1-2 | NA | TRBV2 | few | TGTGCCAGCAGTGAAGCGGGACGGAGCACTAACTATGGCTACACCTTC | CASSEAGRSTNYGYTF
TRBJ1-2 | NA | TRBV15 | NA | TGTGCCACCAGCGGTCAGGGGTCTGTTAACTATGGCTACACCTTC | CATSGQGSVNYGYTF
TRBJ1-5 | NA | TRBV12-5 | NA | TGTGCTAGTGGTTTGGCCGTGGGAGTATCTAATCAGCCCCAGCATTTT | CASGLAVGVSNQPQHF
TRBJ1-1 | NA | TRBV5-1 | once | TGTGCCAGCAGCTTGGCCATAGCAGGGGAGGACACTGAAGCTTTCTTT | CASSLAIAGEDTEAFF
TRBJ1-4 | NA | TRBV12-3/TRBV12-4 | NA | TGTGCCAGCAGTCACGCAGGGAGGAATGAAAAACTGTTTTTT | CASSHAGRNEKLFF
TRBJ1-5 | TRBD1 | TRBV7-9 | NA | TGTGCCAGCAGCATACCGGGACAGGCCGATCAGCCCCAGCATTTT | CASSIPGQADQPQHF
TRBJ2-3 | NA | TRBV7-2 | NA | TGTGCCAGCACATTCACAGATACGCAGTATTTT | CASTFTDTQYF
TRBJ2-2 | TRBD2 | TRBV29-1 | few | TGCAGCGTTGGGGAGGGGCCGACGAACACCGGGGAGCTGTTTTTT | CSVGEGPTNTGELFF
TRBJ1-1 | NA | TRBV2 | NA | TGTGCCAGCGTTGAAGATCAGGAGAGGAACACTGAAGCTTTCTTT | CASVEDQERNTEAFF
TRBJ1-2 | TRBD1 | TRBV7-2 | NA | TGTGCCAGCAGCTTAAGGCCGACAGGGAATTTTAATGGCTACACCTTC | CASSLRPTGNFNGYTF
TRBJ2-7 | NA | TRBV7-9 | many | TGTGCCAGCAGCACAGGAGACGAGCAGTACTTC | CASSTGDEQYF
TRBJ1-1 | TRBD1 | TRBV2 | NA | TGTGCCAGCAGTTCCGGGACAGGGGAGCCTTTGAACACTGAAGCTTTCTTT | CASSSGTGEPLNTEAFF
TRBJ1-2 | NA | TRBV2 | NA | TGTGCCAGCATCGGACGACTTAAGGGATTCCTATCTGGCTACACCTTC | CASIGRLKGFLSGYTF
TRBJ1-2 | NA | TRBV25-1 | few | TGTGCCAGCAGTTCATCGGGGGCGAACTATGGCTACACCTTC | CASSSSGANYGYTF
TRBJ2-5 | TRBD1 | TRBV7-8 | few | TGTGCCAGCAGCGAGCACCGGGACAGGGGTGGAGAGACCCAGTACTTC | CASSEHRDRGGETQYF
TRBJ1-1 | NA | TRBV29-1 | NA | TGCAGCGTTGAAGTTGGCAGGCAAAACAGGGCCGGTGAAGCTTTCTTT | CSVEVGRQNRAGEAFF
TRBJ1-5 | NA | TRBV7-9 | many | TGTGCCAGCAGCTTAGGAGCCAATCAGCCCCAGCATTTT | CASSLGANQPQHF
TRBJ1-1 | NA | TRBV30 | NA | TGTGCCTGGATGGGCAGGCAGAACACTGAAGCTTTCTTT | CAWMGRQNTEAFF
TRBJ1-1 | NA | TRBV19 | few | TGTGCCAGTAGTATAGCGGGGACGAACACTGAAGCTTTCTTT | CASSIAGTNTEAFF
TRBJ2-7 | NA | TRBV7-3 | NA | TGTGCCAGCAGCCCGACCGAAGGGGACTACGAGCAGTACTTC | CASSPTEGDYEQYF
TRBJ1-4 | TRBD1 | TRBV10-3 | once | TGTGCCATCAGGGAGACAGGGGCTGGCGAAAAACTGTTTTTT | CAIRETGAGEKLFF
TRBJ2-5 | NA | TRBV7-9 | few | TGTGCCAGCAGCTTATACCGAGAGACCCAGTACTTC | CASSLYRETQYF